The source of this T cell receptor beta chain is a study of blood T cell repertoires in COVID-19. There are 13 residues in the CDR3. Germline CDR1 is SQVTM and CDR2 is ANQGSEA. The germline V and J ends were trimmed by 8 bases and 5 bases, with 18 bases remaining between them. Original handling: Reference gene primer amplification gave estimated nucleated cell counts. TCRdb's table, derived via immunoSEQ multiplex PCR, lists solely in-frame clones and lacks some. Clonal size and the V and J genes are those of that table, whereas D and trimming came from the DNA. The repertoire holds under 300,000 clones, with 85% as singletons.

This TCR derives from an older woman with active or convalescent COVID-19. The V call is TRBV29-1, the J call TRBJ1-1; D gene unclear. The sample was peripheral blood. The chain's CDR3 is CSILRPAGTEAFF. The CDR3 nucleotides are TGCAGCATTTTACGACCCGCGGGGACTGAAGCTTTCTTT.